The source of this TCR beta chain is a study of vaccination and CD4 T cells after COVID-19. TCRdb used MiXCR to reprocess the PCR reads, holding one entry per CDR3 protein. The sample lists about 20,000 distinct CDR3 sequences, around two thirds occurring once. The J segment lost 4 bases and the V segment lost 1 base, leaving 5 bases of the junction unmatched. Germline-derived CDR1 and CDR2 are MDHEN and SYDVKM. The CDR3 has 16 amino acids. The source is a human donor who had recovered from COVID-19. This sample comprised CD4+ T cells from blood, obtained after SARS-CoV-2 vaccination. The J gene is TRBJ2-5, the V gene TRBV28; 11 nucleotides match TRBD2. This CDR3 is CASSLLTSGTGETQYF. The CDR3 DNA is TGTGCCAGCAGTTTATTGACTAGCGGGACTGGAGAGACCCAGTACTTC.